This TCR beta chain stems from a study of T-cell reconstitution after alpha-beta-depleted transplantation in children. This CDR3 is built from 15 residues. CDR1 is MNHEY, CDR2 SVGAGI, per germline. The trim removed 4 bases at V and 9 bases at J, leaving 11 bases unmatched. Unique molecular identifiers featured in how the TCRbeta library was prepared. TCRdb reanalysed the PCR reads using MiXCR and keeps one entry per CDR3 protein. The sample lists about 900,000 distinct CDR3 sequences, roughly 29% occurring once. This clonotype was observed a handful of times. This receptor was obtained from a boy under two years old who had a stem cell transplant for SCID, so the T cells may come from the graft donor. Here the sequenced sample was PBMCs, mostly from graft donor cells, taken 360 days after TCRalphabeta/CD19-depleted stem cell transplant. The V gene is TRBV6-5, the J gene TRBJ2-1; 8 nucleotides agree with TRBD1. The CDR3 protein is CASSSERDRQGEQFF. The CDR3 region has the DNA TGTGCCAGCAGTTCCGAACGGGACAGGCAAGGTGAGCAGTTCTTC.